The 14 T cell receptor beta chains in this list originate from one sample, sequenced in a study of beta chain features in type 1 diabetes. All of the isolated RNA was reverse transcribed, so expressed TCRB transcripts were sequenced. Measured with immunoSEQ multiplex PCR; TCRdb has only the in-frame clones, and not every one. The sample yields 400,000 to 600,000 clones, about 29% seen once. The sequenced sample consisted of naive CD4+ T cells from blood. These receptors were obtained from a man aged 18-30 years in good health.

This clone was seen a handful of times. V and J are TRBV29-1 and TRBJ2-1, with D perhaps matching TRBD2 (6 bases). Trimming shortened V by 7 bases and J by 0 bases, and 16 bases separated the two germline ends. This CDR3 comprises 15 residues. Germline lookup yields CDR1 SQVTM and CDR2 ANQGSEA. CDR3 in amino acids: CSAGTRLSSYNEQFF. Here the CDR3 DNA reads TGCAGCGCCGGGACTCGCTTAAGCTCCTACAATGAGCAGTTCTTC.

This clone was detected only a few times. The rearrangement uses TRBV2 and TRBJ2-3; D assignment may be TRBD1 or TRBD2 (6 bases each). In germline, CDR1 is SNHLY, CDR2 FYNNEI. The V end was cut by 1 base, the J end by 4 bases, with 15 bases between. This CDR3 has 16 amino acids. The CDR3 here is CASSEGGGGGADTQYF. In DNA form, the CDR3 reads TGTGCCAGCAGTGAAGGAGGGGGAGGAGGAGCAGATACGCAGTATTTT.

This clone was seen more than once but under ten times. The V gene is TRBV6-5, the J gene TRBJ1-1; D unresolved. The length of the CDR3 is 11 residues. Between the trimmed V and J ends, which lost 6 bases and 5 bases, there was a span of 7 bases. In germline, CDR1 is MNHEY, CDR2 SVGAGI. The CDR3 nucleotides are TGTGCCAGCAGGGGCTGGACTGAAGCTTTCTTT. Its protein product is CASRGWTEAFF.

V usage is TRBV6-6 and J usage is TRBJ2-5; the D gene is possibly TRBD2 (6 bases). Germline CDR1 and CDR2: MNHNY and SVGAGI (reference sequence). The CDR3 sequence is 13 residues long. V lost 4 bases and J lost 5, with 11 bases in between. The CDR3 bases are TGTGCCAGCAGTTCCCTCGGGAGTGAGACCCAGTACTTC. Its translation is CASSSLGSETQYF.

As DNA, the CDR3 is TGCAGCGTGGAGGGGAAGGCTCAAGAGACCCAGTACTTC. Protein: CSVEGKAQETQYF. The gene calls are TRBV29-1 and TRBJ2-5; a weak D match, TRBD2 (6 bases). The germline V gene has CDR1 SQVTM and CDR2 ANQGSEA. V lost 6 bases and J lost 2, with 13 bases in between. This CDR3 spans 13 amino acids.

This clone has a handful of counts. This sequence joins TRBV30 and TRBJ1-3; D call uncertain. Germline V lookup: CDR1 GTSNPN, CDR2 SVGIG (reference sequence). V lost 3 bases and J lost 4, with 16 bases in between. The CDR3 spans 15 residues. CDR3 bases: TGTGCCTGGAGAGCCCGGGCCCTCGGCGGAAACACCATATATTTT. It translates to CAWRARALGGNTIYF.

This clone was counted between two and nine times. The chain carries TRBV10-3 and TRBJ1-1; D is possibly TRBD1 (5 bases). V was pared by 6 bases and J by 5 bases, with 16 bases between. This CDR3 spans 14 amino acids. The germline V gene has CDR1 ENHRY and CDR2 SYGVKD. This CDR3 is CAISPVSGRTEAFF. The CDR3 DNA sequence: TGTGCCATCAGCCCCGTTTCAGGGAGGACTGAAGCTTTCTTT.

This clone was seen only a few times. The chain has TRBV7-9 and TRBJ2-7, with unresolved D. CDR1 and CDR2 (germline): SEHNR, FQNEAQ (reference sequence). Trimming left V 1 base short and J 0 bases short, with 7 bases between. This CDR3 region has 14 residues. The CDR3 region has the DNA TGTGCCAGCAGCTTAGACCGAAGCTCCTACGAGCAGTACTTC. Protein sequence: CASSLDRSSYEQYF.

This clone turned up a few times. The J gene is TRBJ1-1, the V gene TRBV29-1; TRBD1 aligns across 8 bases. The CDR3 covers 14 residues. V lost 6 bases and J lost 1; bases outside the gene matches: 7. Germline V gene data show CDR1 as SQVTM and CDR2 as ANQGSEA. In DNA form, the CDR3 reads TGCAGCGTGCATACCGGGACAGGGAACACTGAAGCTTTCTTT. Encoded protein: CSVHTGTGNTEAFF.

The V call is TRBV2, the J call TRBJ1-2; perhaps TRBD1 as D (5 bases). The V end was cut by 2 bases, the J end by 8 bases, with 6 bases between. Germline CDR1 and CDR2: SNHLY and FYNNEI. This CDR3 comprises 11 residues. The CDR3 DNA follows: TGTGCCAGCAGTGAAAAGGGGGGCTACACCTTC. It encodes CASSEKGGYTF.

A word on this clone: Within the sample, other DNA sequences also encode this same CDR3. The chain joins TRBV9 to TRBJ2-2; unclear D gene. Germline V gene sequence: CDR1 SGDLS, CDR2 YYNGEE. The length of the CDR3 is 12 residues. V was shortened by 3 bases and J by 2 bases, with 2 bases between the two germline ends. The chain's CDR3 is CASSANTGELFF. In DNA, the CDR3 is TGTGCCAGCAGCGCCAACACCGGGGAGCTGTTTTTT.

The chain links TRBV7-2 to TRBJ2-7; D gene unclear. The CDR3 contains 14 residues. Germline CDR1 is SGHTA and CDR2 is FQGNSA. V lost 1 base to trimming and J lost 0 bases, with 7 bases between them. The CDR3 nucleotides read TGTGCCAGCAGCTTAGTCGCCTTCTCCTACGAGCAGTACTTC. Encoded protein: CASSLVAFSYEQYF.

This clone showed up just a few times. The chain is built from TRBV25-1 and TRBJ2-1; 8 nucleotides agree with TRBD1. Per germline, CDR1 MGHDK and CDR2 SYGVNS. The CDR3 extends over 18 amino acids. The V segment lost 2 bases and the J segment 7 bases; nucleotides outside the gene matches: 16. CDR3 residues: CASSEPGLGQGRGNEQFF. The CDR3 DNA is TGTGCCAGCAGTGAACCAGGGCTCGGACAGGGACGGGGGAATGAGCAGTTCTTC.

V gene TRBV29-1 combines with J gene TRBJ2-7, with 9 bases fitting TRBD2. CDR3 size: 13 residues. Germline-derived CDR1 and CDR2 are SQVTM and ANQGSEA. The J segment lost 5 bases and the V segment lost 4 bases, leaving 6 bases of the junction unmatched. CDR3 in DNA: TGCAGCGTTGGCGGGAGGGCCACAGACGAGCAGTACTTC. Its protein product is CSVGGRATDEQYF.